This TCR beta chain was identified during a study of blood T cell repertoires in COVID-19. Original processing notes: Counts of nucleated cells, estimated from reference gene primer amplification, were obtained. Sequencing used immunoSEQ multiplex PCR; TCRdb keeps in-frame clones, though not all of them. That table supplies the V and J calls and clone size; D and trimming were determined from the DNA. This sample carries 120,000 to 150,000 clones, more than 75% of them seen once, and the ten largest clones take roughly 35%. From germline, CDR1 is MNHEY and CDR2 SVGEGT. The CDR3 loop spans 16 amino acids. The V end lost 0 bases, the J end lost 0 bases, and 12 bases lay between the germline ends.

This TCR was sampled from a man in his fifties who had recovered from COVID-19. The chain uses TRBV6-2 or TRBV6-3 and TRBJ2-7, with D unclear. Sample: peripheral blood. The CDR3: CASSYSGVEVSYEQYF. The CDR3 DNA sequence: TGTGCCAGCAGTTACTCCGGCGTAGAGGTCTCCTACGAGCAGTACTTC.